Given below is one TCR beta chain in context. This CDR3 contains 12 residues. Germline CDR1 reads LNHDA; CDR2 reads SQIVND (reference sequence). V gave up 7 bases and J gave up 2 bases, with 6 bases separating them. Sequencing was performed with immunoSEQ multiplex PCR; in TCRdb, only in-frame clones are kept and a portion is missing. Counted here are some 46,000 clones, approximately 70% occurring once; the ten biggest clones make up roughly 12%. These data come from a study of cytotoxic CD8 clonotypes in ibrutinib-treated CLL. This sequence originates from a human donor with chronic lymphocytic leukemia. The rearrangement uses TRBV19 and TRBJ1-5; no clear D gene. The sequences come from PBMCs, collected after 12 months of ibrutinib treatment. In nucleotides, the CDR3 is TGTGCCAGTAACCCCCGCAATCAGCCCCAGCATTTT. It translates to CASNPRNQPQHF.